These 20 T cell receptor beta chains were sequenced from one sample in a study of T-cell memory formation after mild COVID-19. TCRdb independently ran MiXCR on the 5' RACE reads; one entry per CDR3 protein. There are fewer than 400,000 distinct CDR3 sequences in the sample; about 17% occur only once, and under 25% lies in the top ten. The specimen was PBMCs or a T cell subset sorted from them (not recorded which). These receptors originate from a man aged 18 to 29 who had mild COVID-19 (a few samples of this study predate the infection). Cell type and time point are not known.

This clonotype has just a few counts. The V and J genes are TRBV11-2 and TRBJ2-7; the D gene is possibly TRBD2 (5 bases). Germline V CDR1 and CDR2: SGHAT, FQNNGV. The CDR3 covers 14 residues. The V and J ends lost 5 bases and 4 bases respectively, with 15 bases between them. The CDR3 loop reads CASSQAAVSYEQYV. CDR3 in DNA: TGTGCCAGCAGCCAAGCGGCAGTGTCATACGAGCAGTACGTC.

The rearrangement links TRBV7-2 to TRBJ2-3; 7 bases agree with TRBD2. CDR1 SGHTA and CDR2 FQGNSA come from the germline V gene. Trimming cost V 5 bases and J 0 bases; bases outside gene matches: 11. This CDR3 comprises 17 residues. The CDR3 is CASSLRGSGSSTDTQYF. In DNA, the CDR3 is TGTGCCAGCAGCCTCCGCGGTAGCGGGTCTAGCACAGATACGCAGTATTTT. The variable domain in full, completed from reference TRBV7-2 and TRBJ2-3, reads GAGVSQSPSNKVTEKGKDVELRCDPISGHTALYWYRQSLGQGLEFLIYFQGNSAPDKSGLPSDRFSAERTGGSVSTLTIQRTQQEDSAVYLCASSLRGSGSSTDTQYFGPGTRLTVL.

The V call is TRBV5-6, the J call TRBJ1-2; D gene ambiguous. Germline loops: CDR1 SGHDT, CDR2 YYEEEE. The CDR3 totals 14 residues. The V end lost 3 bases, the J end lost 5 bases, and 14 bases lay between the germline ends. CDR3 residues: CASSSDGGSYGYTF. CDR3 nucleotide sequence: TGTGCCAGCAGCTCGGACGGCGGGAGTTATGGCTACACCTTC. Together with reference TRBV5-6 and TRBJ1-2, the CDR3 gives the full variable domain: DAGVTQSPTHLIKTRGQQVTLRCSPKSGHDTVSWYQQALGQGPQFIFQYYEEEERQRGNFPDRFSGHQFPNYSSELNVNALLLGDSALYLCASSSDGGSYGYTFGSGTRLTVV.

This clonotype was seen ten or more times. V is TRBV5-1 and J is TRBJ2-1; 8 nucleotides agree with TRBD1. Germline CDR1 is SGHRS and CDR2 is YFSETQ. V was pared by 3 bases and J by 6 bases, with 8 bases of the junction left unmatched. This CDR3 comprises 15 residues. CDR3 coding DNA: TGCGCCAGCAGCTCCCTCCAGGGGGCCGGCAATGAGCAGTTCTTC. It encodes CASSSLQGAGNEQFF.

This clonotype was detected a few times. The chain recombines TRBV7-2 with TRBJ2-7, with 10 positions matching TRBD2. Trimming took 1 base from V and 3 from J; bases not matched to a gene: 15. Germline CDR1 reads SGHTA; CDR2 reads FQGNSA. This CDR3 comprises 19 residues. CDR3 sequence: CASSLDSFSGGPGGYEQYF. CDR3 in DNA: TGTGCCAGCAGCTTAGACTCGTTTAGCGGGGGGCCAGGGGGCTACGAGCAGTACTTC.

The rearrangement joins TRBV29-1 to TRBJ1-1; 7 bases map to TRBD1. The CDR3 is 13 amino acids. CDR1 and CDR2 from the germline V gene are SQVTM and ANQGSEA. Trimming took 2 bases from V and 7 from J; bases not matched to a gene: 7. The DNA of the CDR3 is TGCAGCGTTGAACCCGGCAGGGGGGATGAAGCTTTCTTT. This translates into CSVEPGRGDEAFF.

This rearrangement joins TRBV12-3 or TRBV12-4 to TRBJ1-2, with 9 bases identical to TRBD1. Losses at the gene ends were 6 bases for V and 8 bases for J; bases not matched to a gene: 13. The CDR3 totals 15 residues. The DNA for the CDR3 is TGTGCCAGCAGGGAAGCCGGGACAGGGATAGGGGGCTACACCTTC. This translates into CASREAGTGIGGYTF.

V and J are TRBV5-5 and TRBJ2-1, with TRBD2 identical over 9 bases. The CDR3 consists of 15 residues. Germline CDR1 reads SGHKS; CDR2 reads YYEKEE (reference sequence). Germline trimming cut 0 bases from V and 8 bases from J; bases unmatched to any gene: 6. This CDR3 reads CASSLGLAGDYEQFF. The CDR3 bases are TGTGCCAGCAGCTTGGGGTTAGCGGGGGACTATGAGCAGTTCTTC.

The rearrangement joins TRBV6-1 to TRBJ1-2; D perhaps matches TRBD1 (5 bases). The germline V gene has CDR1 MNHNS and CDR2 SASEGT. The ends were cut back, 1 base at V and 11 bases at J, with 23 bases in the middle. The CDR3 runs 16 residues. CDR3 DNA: TGTGCCAGCAGTGAAGTGCCGACAGTCGGACTATGGAGATACACCTTC. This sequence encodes CASSEVPTVGLWRYTF.

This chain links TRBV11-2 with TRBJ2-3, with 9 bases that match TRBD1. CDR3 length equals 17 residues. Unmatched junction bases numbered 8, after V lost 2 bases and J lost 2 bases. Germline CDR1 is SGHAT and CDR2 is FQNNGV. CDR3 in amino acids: CASSLRWGQGTTDTQYF. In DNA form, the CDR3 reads TGTGCCAGCAGCTTAAGGTGGGGACAGGGTACCACAGATACGCAGTATTTT.

The CDR3 DNA reads as TGTGCCAGCAGCCGGGGGGGGTACACAGATACGCAGTATTTT. Protein: CASSRGGYTDTQYF. The rearrangement links TRBV5-4 to TRBJ2-3, with 8 nucleotides matching TRBD2. The trim removed 4 bases at V and 2 bases at J, leaving 3 bases unmatched. Germline CDR1 and CDR2: SGHNT and YYREEE (reference sequence). This CDR3 has 14 residues.

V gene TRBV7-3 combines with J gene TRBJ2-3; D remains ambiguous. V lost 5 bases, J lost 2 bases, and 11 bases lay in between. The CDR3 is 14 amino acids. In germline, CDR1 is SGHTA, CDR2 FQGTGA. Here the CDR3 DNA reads TGTGCCAGCAGCCTAAAGGTTTACACAGATACGCAGTATTTT. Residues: CASSLKVYTDTQYF.

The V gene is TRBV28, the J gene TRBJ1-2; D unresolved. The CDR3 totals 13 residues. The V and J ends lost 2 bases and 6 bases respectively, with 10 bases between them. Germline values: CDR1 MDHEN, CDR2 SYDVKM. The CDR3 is CASSLKGFHGYTF. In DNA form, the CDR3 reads TGTGCCAGCAGTTTAAAAGGGTTTCATGGCTACACCTTC.

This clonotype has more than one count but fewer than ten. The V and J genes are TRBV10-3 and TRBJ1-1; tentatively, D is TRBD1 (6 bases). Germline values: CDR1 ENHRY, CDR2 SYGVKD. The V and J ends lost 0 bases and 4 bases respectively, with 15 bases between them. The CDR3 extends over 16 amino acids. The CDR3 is CAISESRTAGGTEAFF. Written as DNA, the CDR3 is TGTGCCATCAGTGAGTCCCGGACAGCGGGCGGCACTGAAGCTTTCTTT.

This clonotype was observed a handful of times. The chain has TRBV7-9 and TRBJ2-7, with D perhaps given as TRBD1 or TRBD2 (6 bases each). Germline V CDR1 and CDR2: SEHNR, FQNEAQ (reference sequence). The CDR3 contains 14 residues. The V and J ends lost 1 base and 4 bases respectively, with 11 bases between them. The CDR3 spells CASSLGGAGYEQYF. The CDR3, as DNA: TGTGCCAGCAGCTTAGGGGGGGCCGGATACGAGCAGTACTTC.

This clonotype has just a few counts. The CDR3 is CASSVGTSDQETQYF. CDR3 DNA: TGTGCCAGCAGCGTGGGGACTAGCGACCAAGAGACCCAGTACTTC. The J gene is TRBJ2-5, the V gene TRBV9, with 10 nucleotides matching TRBD2. This CDR3 has 15 amino acids. Germline CDR1 SGDLS, CDR2 YYNGEE. V was clipped by 2 bases and J by 0 bases; unmatched bases: 1.

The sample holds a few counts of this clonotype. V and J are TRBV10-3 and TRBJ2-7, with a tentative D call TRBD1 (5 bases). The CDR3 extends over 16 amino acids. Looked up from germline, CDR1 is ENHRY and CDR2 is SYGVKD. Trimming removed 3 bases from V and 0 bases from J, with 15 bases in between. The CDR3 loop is CAISDHSATGSYEQYV. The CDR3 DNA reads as TGTGCCATCAGTGATCATTCCGCCACAGGCTCCTACGAGCAGTACGTC.

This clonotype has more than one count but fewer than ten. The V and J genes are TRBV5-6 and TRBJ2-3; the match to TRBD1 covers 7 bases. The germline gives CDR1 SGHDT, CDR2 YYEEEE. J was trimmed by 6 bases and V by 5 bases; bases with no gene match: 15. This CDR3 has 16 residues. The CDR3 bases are TGTGCCAGCAGGGACAGGCTCACCACCCTGGCGGATACGCAGTATTTT. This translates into CASRDRLTTLADTQYF. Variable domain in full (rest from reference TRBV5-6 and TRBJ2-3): DAGVTQSPTHLIKTRGQQVTLRCSPKSGHDTVSWYQQALGQGPQFIFQYYEEEERQRGNFPDRFSGHQFPNYSSELNVNALLLGDSALYLCASRDRLTTLADTQYFGPGTRLTVL.

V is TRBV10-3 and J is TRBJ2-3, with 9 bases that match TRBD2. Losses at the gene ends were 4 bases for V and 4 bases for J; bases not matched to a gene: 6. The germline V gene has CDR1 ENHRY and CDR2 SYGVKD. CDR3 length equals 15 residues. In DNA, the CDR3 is TGTGCCATCAGTGTAGTAGCGGGGGCTTCAGATACGCAGTATTTT. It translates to CAISVVAGASDTQYF.

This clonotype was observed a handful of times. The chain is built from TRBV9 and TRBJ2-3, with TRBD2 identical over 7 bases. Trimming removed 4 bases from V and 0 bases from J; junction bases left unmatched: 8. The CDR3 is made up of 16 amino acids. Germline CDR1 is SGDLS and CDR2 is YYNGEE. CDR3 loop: CASSSRSGDSTDTQYF. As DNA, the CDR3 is TGTGCCAGCAGCTCCAGAAGCGGGGATAGCACAGATACGCAGTATTTT.